The 9 T cell receptor beta chains reported below all come from one sample, sequenced in a study of T cells in Graves' hyperthyroidism and ophthalmopathy. Amplification of TCR beta CDR3 regions used RNA as the template. The HTBI primer set served for first-round RT-PCR of the TCR CDR3. TCRdb passed the multiplex PCR reads through MiXCR, listing each CDR3 protein once. The sample carries about 100,000 distinct CDR3 sequences, about 16% recorded once. Input material: blood. The receptors derive from a woman in her forties or fifties with Graves' hyperthyroidism.

This clonotype was recorded many times. V and J are TRBV28 and TRBJ2-1; D perhaps matches TRBD1 (5 bases). CDR1 and CDR2 from the germline V gene are MDHEN and SYDVKM. Trimming removed 5 bases from V and 2 bases from J, with 10 bases in between. This CDR3 is built from 14 residues. The CDR3 loop is CASSTPGTYNEQFF. The CDR3 DNA sequence: TGTGCCAGCAGTACCCCAGGGACCTACAATGAGCAGTTCTTC.

This clonotype was seen many times. The chain carries TRBV3-1 and TRBJ2-1; D gene uncertain. The CDR3 extends over 17 amino acids. Germline CDR1 and CDR2: LGHDT and YNNKEL (reference sequence). Deletions cut 0 bases from V and 0 bases from J, with 12 bases between. The DNA for the CDR3 is TGTGCCAGCAGCCAAGATAAGGACGCGACCTCCTACAATGAGCAGTTCTTC. It encodes CASSQDKDATSYNEQFF.

This sequence joins TRBV20-1 and TRBJ2-5, with TRBD2 matching over 9 bases. Germline trimming cut 5 bases from V and 7 bases from J; bases unmatched to any gene: 8. This CDR3 has 13 residues. CDR1 and CDR2 from the germline V gene are DFQATT and SNEGSKA (reference sequence). The CDR3 loop is CSAPRGGGGTQYF. The CDR3 DNA reads as TGCAGTGCTCCCCGCGGGGGGGGCGGGACCCAGTACTTC.

The sample holds many counts of this clonotype. CDR3 DNA sequence: TGTGCCAGCAGTTCCCAGTCAGATACGCAGTATTTT. This translates into CASSSQSDTQYF. V usage is TRBV7-3 and J usage is TRBJ2-3; D is ambiguous. Trimming took off 6 bases at V and 4 bases at J, with 8 bases between the two ends. Germline V gene data show CDR1 as SGHTA and CDR2 as FQGTGA. This CDR3 contains 12 residues.

This clonotype was recorded at least ten times. The V and J genes are TRBV20-1 and TRBJ1-4; 7 positions agree with TRBD1. Germline CDR1 reads DFQATT; CDR2 reads SNEGSKA (reference sequence). V trimming: 1 base; J trimming: 13 bases; junction bases outside the gene matches: 12. This CDR3 spans 14 amino acids. The CDR3 sequence: CSARGDRQGTSLFF. The CDR3, as DNA: TGCAGTGCTAGAGGGGATAGACAGGGCACGTCACTGTTTTTT.

This clonotype appeared many times. This chain uses TRBV12-3 or TRBV12-4 with TRBJ1-1, with a weak D call TRBD1 (5 bases). V gave up 8 bases and J gave up 10 bases, with 14 bases separating them. The CDR3 spans 11 residues. CDR3 DNA: TGTGCCAGCTTCCAGAGGGGCGGAGCTTTCTTT. Translation gives CASFQRGGAFF.

In its sample, this clonotype was seen many times. The V call is TRBV7-9, the J call TRBJ1-2; D remains unclear. The germline CDR1 and CDR2 sequences are SEHNR and FQNEAQ (reference sequence). The V and J ends lost 6 bases and 7 bases respectively, with 18 bases between them. The CDR3 totals 14 residues. The CDR3 nucleotides read TGTGCCAGCAGATACACGGACGTCGCCTCTGGCTACACCTTC. Translated: CASRYTDVASGYTF.

This clonotype appeared many times. A clone one base away is much larger, so this may be a read error. The rearrangement uses TRBV7-9 and TRBJ2-7; 8 positions agree with TRBD1. The junction had 3 bases not matched to a gene; V was cut back by 4 bases and J by 1 base. The CDR3 has 14 residues. CDR1 and CDR2 from the germline V gene are SEHNR and FQNEAQ (reference sequence). The CDR3 loop is CASSSRGLSYEQYF. DNA for the CDR3: TGTGCCAGCAGCTCCAGGGGGCTGTCCTACGAGCAGTACTTC.

This clonotype was detected ten times or more. V gene TRBV19 combines with J gene TRBJ1-1, with D tentatively TRBD1 (5 bases). V lost 7 bases and J 2 bases, leaving 26 bases between the germline ends. The CDR3 is 18 residues long. Germline assignment: CDR1 LNHDA and CDR2 SQIVND (reference sequence). The CDR3 nucleotides are TGTGCCAGTAAAGACTCGGTAGGGCCGGGGACCGGTAACACTGAAGCTTTCTTT. It translates to CASKDSVGPGTGNTEAFF.